This entry describes one TCR beta chain. This record belongs to a study of low-dose radiotherapy and immunotherapy resistance in tumors. Alpha and beta chains were covered, as first-strand cDNA relied on TRAV- and TRBV-specific primers. A constant-region primer paired with the V-primer adapter amplified TCRs over approximately 19 PCR cycles. From the reads, TCRdb called clonotypes with MiXCR, one entry per CDR3 protein. Among more than 70,000 distinct CDR3 sequences, more than 25% were seen once, and the ten largest hold around 10%. Specified time point: before trial treatment. This clonotype was sampled from a female donor with ovarian cancer. The source material was PBMCs, sampled before treatment.

The DNA for the CDR3 is TGTGCCAGCAGCTTGGACGCACCTAATCAGCCCCAGCATTTT. Translated: CASSLDAPNQPQHF. The chain carries TRBV5-5 and TRBJ1-5; D call uncertain. This CDR3 has 14 residues. CDR1 SGHKS and CDR2 YYEKEE come from the germline V gene (reference sequence). Trimming took 0 bases from V and 4 from J, leaving 8 bases between them.